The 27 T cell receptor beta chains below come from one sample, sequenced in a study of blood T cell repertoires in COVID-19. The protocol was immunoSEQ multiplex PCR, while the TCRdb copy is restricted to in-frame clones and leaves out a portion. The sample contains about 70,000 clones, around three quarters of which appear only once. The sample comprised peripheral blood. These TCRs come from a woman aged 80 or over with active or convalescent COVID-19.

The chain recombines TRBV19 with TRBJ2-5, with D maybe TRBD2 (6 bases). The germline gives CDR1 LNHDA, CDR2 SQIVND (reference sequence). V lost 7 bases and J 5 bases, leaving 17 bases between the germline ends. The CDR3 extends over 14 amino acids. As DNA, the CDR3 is TGTGCCAGTACTGATAAGGGGAGGAATGAGACCCAGTACTTC. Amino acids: CASTDKGRNETQYF.

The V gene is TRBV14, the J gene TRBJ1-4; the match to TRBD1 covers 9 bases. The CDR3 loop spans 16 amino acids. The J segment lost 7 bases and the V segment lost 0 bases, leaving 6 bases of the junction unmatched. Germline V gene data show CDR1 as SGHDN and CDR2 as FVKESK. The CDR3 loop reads CASSQDRDRVREKLFF. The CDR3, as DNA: TGTGCCAGCAGCCAAGATAGGGACAGGGTTCGTGAAAAACTGTTTTTT.

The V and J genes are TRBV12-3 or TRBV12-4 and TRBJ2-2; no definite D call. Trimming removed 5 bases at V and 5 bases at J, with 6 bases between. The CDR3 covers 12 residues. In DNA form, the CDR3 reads TGTGCCAGCAGTCTTCGGACCGGGGAGCTGTTTTTT. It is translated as CASSLRTGELFF.

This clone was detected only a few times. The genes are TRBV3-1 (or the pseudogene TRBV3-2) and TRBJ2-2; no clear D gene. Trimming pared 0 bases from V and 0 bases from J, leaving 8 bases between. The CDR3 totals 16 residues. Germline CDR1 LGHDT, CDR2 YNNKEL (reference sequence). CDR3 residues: CASSQERSPNTGELFF. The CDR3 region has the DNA TGTGCCAGCAGCCAAGAAAGGAGCCCGAACACCGGGGAGCTGTTTTTT.

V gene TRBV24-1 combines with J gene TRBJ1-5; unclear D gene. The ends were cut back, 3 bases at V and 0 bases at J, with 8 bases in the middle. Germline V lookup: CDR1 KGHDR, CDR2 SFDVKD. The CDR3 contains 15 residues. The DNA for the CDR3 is TGTGCCACCAGTGATGATACAGATAGCAATCAGCCCCAGCATTTT. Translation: CATSDDTDSNQPQHF.

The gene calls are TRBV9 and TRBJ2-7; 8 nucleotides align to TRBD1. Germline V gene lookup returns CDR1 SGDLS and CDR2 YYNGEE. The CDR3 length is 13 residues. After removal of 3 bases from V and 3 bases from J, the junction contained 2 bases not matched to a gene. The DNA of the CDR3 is TGTGCCAGCAGCGCGACAGGGGTCTACGAGCAGTACTTC. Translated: CASSATGVYEQYF.

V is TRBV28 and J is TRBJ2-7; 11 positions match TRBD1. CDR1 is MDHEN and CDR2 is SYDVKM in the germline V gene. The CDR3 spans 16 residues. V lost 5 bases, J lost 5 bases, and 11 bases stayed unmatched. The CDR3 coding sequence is TGTGCCAGCAGTCCAACCGGACAGGGGGCTCTCCACGAGCAGTACTTC. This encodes CASSPTGQGALHEQYF.

CDR3 sequence (DNA): TGCGCCAGCAGCCTATATATGACAGGCGTCCTCTCTGGGGCCAACGTCCTGACTTTC. Translating gives CASSLYMTGVLSGANVLTF. This chain links TRBV4-3 with TRBJ2-6, with a possible D match to TRBD1 (6 bases). The germline V gene has CDR1 LGHNA and CDR2 YSLEER. The CDR3 totals 19 residues. Between the trimmed V and J ends, which lost 4 bases and 0 bases, there was a span of 19 bases.

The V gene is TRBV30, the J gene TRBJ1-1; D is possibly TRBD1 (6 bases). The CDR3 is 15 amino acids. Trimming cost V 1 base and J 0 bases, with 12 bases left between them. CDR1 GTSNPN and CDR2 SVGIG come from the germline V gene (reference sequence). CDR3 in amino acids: CAWSAPHRVNTEAFF. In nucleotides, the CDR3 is TGTGCCTGGAGTGCACCTCACAGGGTGAACACTGAAGCTTTCTTT.

Written as DNA, the CDR3 is TGTGCCACCAGTACAGGTCCTCTGGATGGCTACACCTTC. Protein sequence: CATSTGPLDGYTF. The chain is built from TRBV24-1 and TRBJ1-2; possible D gene TRBD1, 5 bases. This CDR3 comprises 13 residues. The V gene's germline CDR1 is KGHDR and CDR2 SFDVKD. Trimming pared 6 bases from V and 6 bases from J, leaving 13 bases between.

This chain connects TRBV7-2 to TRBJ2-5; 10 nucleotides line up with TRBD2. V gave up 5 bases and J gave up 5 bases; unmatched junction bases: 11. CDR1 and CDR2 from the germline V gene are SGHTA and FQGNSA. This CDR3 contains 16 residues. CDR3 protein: CASSIGLAEFRETQYF. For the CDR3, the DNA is TGTGCCAGCAGCATAGGACTAGCGGAGTTTCGTGAGACCCAGTACTTC.

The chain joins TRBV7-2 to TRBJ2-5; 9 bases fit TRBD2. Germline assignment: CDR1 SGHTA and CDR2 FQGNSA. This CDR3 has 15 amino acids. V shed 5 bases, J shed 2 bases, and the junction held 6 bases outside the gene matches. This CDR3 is CASSLVAGAQETQYF. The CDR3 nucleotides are TGTGCCAGCAGCCTCGTAGCGGGGGCACAAGAGACCCAGTACTTC. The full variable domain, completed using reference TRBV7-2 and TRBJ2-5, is GAGVSQSPSNKVTEKGKDVELRCDPISGHTALYWYRQSLGQGLEFLIYFQGNSAPDKSGLPSDRFSAERTGGSVSTLTIQRTQQEDSAVYLCASSLVAGAQETQYFGPGTRLLVL.

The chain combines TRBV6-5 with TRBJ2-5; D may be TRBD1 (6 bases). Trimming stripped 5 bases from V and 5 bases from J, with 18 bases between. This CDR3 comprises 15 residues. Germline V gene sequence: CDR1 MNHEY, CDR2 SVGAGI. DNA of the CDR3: TGTGCCAGCAGTACGACAGGATCAATGTGGGAGACCCAGTACTTC. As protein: CASSTTGSMWETQYF.

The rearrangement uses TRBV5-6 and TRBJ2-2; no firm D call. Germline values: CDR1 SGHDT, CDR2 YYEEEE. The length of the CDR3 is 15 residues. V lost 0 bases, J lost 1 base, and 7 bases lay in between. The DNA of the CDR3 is TGTGCCAGCAGCTTGGTTCGCGTGAACACCGGGGAGCTGTTTTTT. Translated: CASSLVRVNTGELFF.

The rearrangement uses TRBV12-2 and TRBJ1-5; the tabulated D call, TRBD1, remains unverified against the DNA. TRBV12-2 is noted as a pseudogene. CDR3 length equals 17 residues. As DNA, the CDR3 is TGTGCAAGTCGCTCGGGACAGGGGAGGGGTCGCAATCAGCCCCAGCATTTT. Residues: CASRSGQGRGRNQPQHF.

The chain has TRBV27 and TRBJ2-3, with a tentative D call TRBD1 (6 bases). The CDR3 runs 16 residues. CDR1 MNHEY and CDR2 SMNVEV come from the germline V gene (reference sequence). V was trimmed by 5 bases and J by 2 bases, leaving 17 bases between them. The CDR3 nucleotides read TGTGCCAGCAGTCCCGGCCGGGACACACTCACAGATACGCAGTATTTT. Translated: CASSPGRDTLTDTQYF.

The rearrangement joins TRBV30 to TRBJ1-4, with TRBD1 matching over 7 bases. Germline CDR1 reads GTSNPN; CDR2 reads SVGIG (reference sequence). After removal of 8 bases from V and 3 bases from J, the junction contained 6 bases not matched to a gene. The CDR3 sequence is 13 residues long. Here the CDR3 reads CAAQGQSNEKLFF. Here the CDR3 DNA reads TGTGCCGCCCAGGGACAGTCTAATGAAAAACTGTTTTTT.

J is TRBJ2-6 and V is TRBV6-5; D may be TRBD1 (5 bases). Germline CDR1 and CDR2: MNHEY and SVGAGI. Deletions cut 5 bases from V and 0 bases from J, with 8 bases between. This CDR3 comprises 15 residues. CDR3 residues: CASSTGLSGANVLTF. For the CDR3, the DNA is TGTGCCAGCAGTACAGGTCTCTCTGGGGCCAACGTCCTGACTTTC.

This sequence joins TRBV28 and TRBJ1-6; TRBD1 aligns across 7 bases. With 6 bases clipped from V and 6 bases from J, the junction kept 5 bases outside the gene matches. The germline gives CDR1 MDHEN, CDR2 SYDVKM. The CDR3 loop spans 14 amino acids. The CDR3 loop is CASSWGQINSPLHF. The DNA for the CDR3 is TGTGCCAGCAGCTGGGGACAGATTAATTCACCCCTCCACTTT.

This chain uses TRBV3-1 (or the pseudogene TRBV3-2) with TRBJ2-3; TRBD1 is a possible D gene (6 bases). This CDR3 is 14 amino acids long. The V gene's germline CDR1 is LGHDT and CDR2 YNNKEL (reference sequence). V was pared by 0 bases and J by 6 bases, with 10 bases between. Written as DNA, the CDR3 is TGTGCCAGCAGCCAAGATCAGGACAGTGATACGCAGTATTTT. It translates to CASSQDQDSDTQYF.

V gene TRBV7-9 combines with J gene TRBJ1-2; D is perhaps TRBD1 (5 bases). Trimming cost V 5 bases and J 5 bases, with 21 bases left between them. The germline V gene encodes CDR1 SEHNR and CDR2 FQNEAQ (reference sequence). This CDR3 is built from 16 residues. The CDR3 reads CASSKDTPRLGYGYTF. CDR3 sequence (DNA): TGTGCCAGCAGCAAGGACACCCCTCGACTCGGATATGGCTACACCTTC.

The CDR3 DNA follows: TGTGCCAGCAGCTCGGACAGGGGAAGAAATCAGCCCCAGCATTTT. This codes for CASSSDRGRNQPQHF. This chain uses TRBV7-2 with TRBJ1-5, with 9 bases fitting TRBD1. CDR1 and CDR2 (germline): SGHTA, FQGNSA. V shed 4 bases and J 4 bases; nucleotides not matched to a gene: 5. This CDR3 has 15 residues.

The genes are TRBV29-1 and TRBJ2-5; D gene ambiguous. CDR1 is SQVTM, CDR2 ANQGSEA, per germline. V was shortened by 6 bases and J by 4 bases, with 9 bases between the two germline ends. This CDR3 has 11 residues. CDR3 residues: CSVANVETQYF. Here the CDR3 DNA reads TGCAGCGTCGCGAACGTAGAGACCCAGTACTTC.

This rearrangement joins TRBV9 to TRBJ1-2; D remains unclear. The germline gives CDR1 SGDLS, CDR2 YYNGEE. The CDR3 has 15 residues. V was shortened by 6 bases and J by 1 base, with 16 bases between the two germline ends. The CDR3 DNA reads TGTGCCAGCACCTCCGTAGTGGACTTTAACTATGGCTACACCTTC. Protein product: CASTSVVDFNYGYTF.

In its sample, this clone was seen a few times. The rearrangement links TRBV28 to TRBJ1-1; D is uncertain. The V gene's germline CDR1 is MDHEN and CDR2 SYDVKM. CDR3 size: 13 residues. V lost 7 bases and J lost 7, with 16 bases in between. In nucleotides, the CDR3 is TGTGCCAGCAACCCGAGGGCCGTAATTGAAGCTTTCTTT. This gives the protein CASNPRAVIEAFF.

DNA of the CDR3: TGTGCCAGCAGCTTGATGGGACAAGTCTACGAGCAGTACTTC. Translated: CASSLMGQVYEQYF. The chain couples TRBV5-6 to TRBJ2-7; D may be TRBD1 (6 bases). Germline values: CDR1 SGHDT, CDR2 YYEEEE. The CDR3 totals 14 residues. Trimming shortened V by 1 base and J by 3 bases, and 11 bases separated the two germline ends.

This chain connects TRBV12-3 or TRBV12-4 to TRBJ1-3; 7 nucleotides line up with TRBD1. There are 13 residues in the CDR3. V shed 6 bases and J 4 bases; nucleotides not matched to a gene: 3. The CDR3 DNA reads TGTGCCAGCAGGAGACAGGGAGGAAACACCATATATTTT. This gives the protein CASRRQGGNTIYF.